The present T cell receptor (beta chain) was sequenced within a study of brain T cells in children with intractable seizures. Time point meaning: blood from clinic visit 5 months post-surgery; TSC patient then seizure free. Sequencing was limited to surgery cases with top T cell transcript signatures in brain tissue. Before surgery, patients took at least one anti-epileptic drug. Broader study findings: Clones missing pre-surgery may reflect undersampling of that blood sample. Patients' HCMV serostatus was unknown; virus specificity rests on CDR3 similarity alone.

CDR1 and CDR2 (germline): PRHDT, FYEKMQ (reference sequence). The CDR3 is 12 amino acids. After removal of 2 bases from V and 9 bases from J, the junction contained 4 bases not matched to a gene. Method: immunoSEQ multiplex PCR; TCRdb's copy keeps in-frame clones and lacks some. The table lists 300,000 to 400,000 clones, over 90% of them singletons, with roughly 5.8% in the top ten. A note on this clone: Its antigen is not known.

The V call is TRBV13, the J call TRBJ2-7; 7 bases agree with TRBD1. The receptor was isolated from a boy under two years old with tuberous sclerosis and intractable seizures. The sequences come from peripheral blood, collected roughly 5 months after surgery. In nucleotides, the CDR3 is TGTGCCAGCAGCTTATACAGGGGAGCGCAGTACTTC. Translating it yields CASSLYRGAQYF.